A selection of T cell receptor beta chains follows, all from one sample in a study of cytomegalovirus exposure and HLA in healthy donors. The repertoire was sequenced with immunoSEQ multiplex PCR; TCRdb's copy has only in-frame clones and lacks some. The table includes 200,000 to 250,000 clones, 80% to 90% detected once. Specimen: PBMCs. The receptor source for this set is a woman between 18 and 30 years old in good health and CMV-seropositive. Both conserved end residues are trimmed from each CDR3. A D gene is named only where the DNA matches it firmly. Size is stated for part of the rows, as once, few or many counts, or as a class when the clone is expanded.

D	size	V	J	CDR3
TRBD1	.	TRBV27	TRBJ1-2	ASSLQTGYGYT
.	.	TRBV13	TRBJ1-1	ASSLGLRNTEAF
.	.	TRBV7-9	TRBJ2-6	ASSSSMPGANVLT
TRBD1	.	TRBV30	TRBJ2-3	AWSVPRTGPSTDTQY
TRBD2	.	TRBV7-9	TRBJ2-1	ASSRSRLAPYNEQF
.	.	TRBV11-1	TRBJ1-2	ASSLSDTSNYGYT
TRBD2	.	TRBV5-4	TRBJ2-1	ASSSTSAHYNEQF
TRBD1	.	TRBV28	TRBJ1-4	ASSLGTGLFNEKLF
.	.	TRBV5-1	TRBJ2-5	ASSLGQAQGETQY
.	.	TRBV28	TRBJ2-2	ASSLNPAGTGELF
TRBD1	.	TRBV6-5	TRBJ2-1	ASSLGTGVDNEQF
TRBD2	.	TRBV4-1	TRBJ2-7	ASSQDIALAGVREQY
TRBD1	once	TRBV30	TRBJ2-1	AWSQFSLDREGWDEQF
.	.	TRBV5-8	TRBJ2-3	ASSPRYTDTQY
.	.	TRBV30	TRBJ2-1	AWSGSGNEQF
TRBD1	.	TRBV4-1	TRBJ1-1	ASSQGGPAGGRIEAF
.	.	TRBV21-1	TRBJ2-7	ASSFFGPGTGGYEQY
TRBD1	.	TRBV6-1	TRBJ1-1	ASSVGTGPNTEAF
TRBD1	.	TRBV18	TRBJ2-7	ASSPGQGVEQY
.	.	TRBV5-1	TRBJ2-2	ASSLGALTNTGELF
.	few	TRBV7-9	TRBJ2-3	ASSLLEGTQY
.	.	TRBV15	TRBJ1-4	ATSRDHRTNEKLF
.	once	TRBV29-1	TRBJ2-3	SVEEVAWTDTQY
.	.	TRBV12-5	TRBJ1-5	ASGLVRGQPQH
TRBD1	.	TRBV15	TRBJ1-2	ATSRGQTGGADGYT
.	.	TRBV19	TRBJ1-1	ASRHELNTEAF
.	.	TRBV11-2	TRBJ2-6	ASSLGHPDVLT
TRBD2	.	TRBV20-1	TRBJ2-7	SADGLAEQY
.	.	TRBV19	TRBJ2-1	ASSRRAYNEQF
.	.	TRBV2	TRBJ1-2	ASSESGVDGYT
.	once	TRBV27	TRBJ1-2	ASSMVQGSGYGYT
TRBD2	.	TRBV28	TRBJ2-7	ATQASGSSYEQY
.	.	TRBV27	TRBJ2-2	ASSLSGFDTGELF
TRBD1	.	TRBV19	TRBJ2-1	ASSPGTAYNEQF
.	.	TRBV29-1	TRBJ1-2	SIAMGGDYGYT
TRBD1	.	TRBV27	TRBJ1-1	ASSWGQGGTEAF
.	.	TRBV14	TRBJ2-7	ASSQVFPGSSYEQY
TRBD1	.	TRBV6-6	TRBJ1-5	ASSYGQGHQPQH
TRBD1	.	TRBV6-5	TRBJ1-1	ASNPGGSTEAF
.	.	TRBV6-5	TRBJ2-5	ASSYPQETQY
.	.	TRBV30	TRBJ1-4	AWSPTATNEKLF
.	once	TRBV28	TRBJ2-7	ASTTPGLLSYEQY
.	.	TRBV7-2	TRBJ2-1	ASSLVAGIGGEQF
TRBD2	.	TRBV29-1	TRBJ2-1	SVGVSGISSEQF
.	.	TRBV21-1	TRBJ2-7	ASSKALGWREAPGEQY
.	.	TRBV28	TRBJ2-3	ASKLAQADTQY
TRBD2	.	TRBV9	TRBJ2-1	ASSGLAGEEQF
.	.	TRBV28	TRBJ2-1	ASTLRGRGPSYNEQF
TRBD1	once	TRBV10-3	TRBJ2-5	AISPGQVQETQY
TRBD2	.	TRBV29-1	TRBJ2-7	SVERRGLVFTYEQY
.	.	TRBV28	TRBJ1-2	ASRRTGSYGYT
.	.	TRBV7-6	TRBJ2-7	ASSPGSYEQY
.	.	TRBV4-1	TRBJ1-1	ASSQDRNTEAF
TRBD2	.	TRBV5-6	TRBJ2-1	ASSLEGTSGSSEF
TRBD1	.	TRBV10-3	TRBJ2-7	AIREAGTDFTYEQY
TRBD2	.	TRBV27	TRBJ2-1	ASTSPSAAGGWDEQF